The clone carrying this TCR beta chain was found a few times. Its antigen is unidentified. The CDR3 sequence is 16 residues long. Deletions cut 5 bases from V and 4 bases from J, with 17 bases between. Germline V gene lookup returns CDR1 SGHAT and CDR2 FQNNGV. This record belongs to a study of response to subunit inactivated influenza vaccine. General observations from the study: There was a suggestion from the authors that each seasonal influenza vaccination recruits few new T cells.

One entry per CDR3 protein results from TCRdb running MiXCR on the RT-PCR reads. This table has 860,000 or so distinct CDR3 sequences, 21% appearing once. This TCR was sampled from a man aged 45-60 years who received an inactivated influenza vaccine. The sequences come from PBMCs from blood, collected around 5 days after vaccination. The rearrangement uses TRBV11-2 and TRBJ2-2, with D perhaps matching TRBD2 (5 bases). The CDR3 is CASSPNRAAGTGELFF. The CDR3 coding sequence is TGTGCCAGCAGCCCAAATCGGGCGGCGGGCACCGGGGAGCTGTTTTTT. Full variable domain (rest looked up from reference TRBV11-2 and TRBJ2-2): EAGVAQSPRYKIIEKRQSVAFWCNPISGHATLYWYQQILGQGPKLLIQFQNNGVVDDSQLPKDRFSAERLKGVDSTLKIQPAKLEDSAVYLCASSPNRAAGTGELFFGEGSRLTVL.